Listed below are T cell receptor beta chains from one sample, sequenced in a study of response to subunit inactivated influenza vaccine. MiXCR was run by TCRdb on the RT-PCR reads, yielding one entry per CDR3 protein. The table includes some 190,000 distinct CDR3 sequences, about an eighth detected once. Source: CD8+ T cells sorted from PBMCs, taken 4 to 6 days after vaccination. The receptors here all came from a man between 50 and 59 years old who received an inactivated influenza vaccine. Both conserved end residues are part of each CDR3. D genes are given only for firm matches. Where a row states a size, it is once, few, many or the class of an expanded clone; other rows omit it.

CSAGGGPQETQYF	TGCAGTGCTGGGGGCGGCCCTCAAGAGACCCAGTACTTC	TRBJ2-5	-	-	TRBV20-1
CASGSPGTSGAYQETQYF	TGTGCCAGCGGATCTCCCGGGACTAGCGGGGCCTACCAAGAGACCCAGTACTTC	TRBJ2-5	few	TRBD2	TRBV11-2
CASSVNPSGFEQYF	TGTGCCAGCAGCGTGAATCCGTCGGGCTTCGAGCAGTACTTC	TRBJ2-7	few	-	TRBV7-8
CASSFDNF	TGTGCCAGCAGCTTTGATAACTTC	TRBJ2-1	few	-	TRBV11-2
CASSVQQGYEQYF	TGTGCCAGCAGCGTACAGCAGGGCTACGAGCAGTACTTC	TRBJ2-7	few	-	TRBV7-8
CASSLGPSGREDEQYF	TGTGCCAGCAGCTTAGGCCCTAGCGGGAGGGAGGACGAGCAGTACTTC	TRBJ2-7	-	TRBD2	TRBV13
CSAPDRDRAYEQYF	TGCAGTGCTCCAGACCGGGACAGGGCCTACGAGCAGTACTTC	TRBJ2-7	few	TRBD1	TRBV20-1
CASSYGFGLTYEQYF	TGTGCCAGCAGTTATGGTTTCGGGCTGACCTACGAGCAGTACTTC	TRBJ2-7	few	-	TRBV6-5
CSARDLGQEYEQYF	TGCAGTGCTAGAGACCTGGGACAGGAGTACGAGCAGTACTTC	TRBJ2-7	-	TRBD1	TRBV20-1
CASSPKDRGNTGELFF	TGTGCCAGCTCGCCGAAGGACAGGGGAAACACCGGGGAGCTGTTTTTT	TRBJ2-2	many	TRBD1	TRBV18